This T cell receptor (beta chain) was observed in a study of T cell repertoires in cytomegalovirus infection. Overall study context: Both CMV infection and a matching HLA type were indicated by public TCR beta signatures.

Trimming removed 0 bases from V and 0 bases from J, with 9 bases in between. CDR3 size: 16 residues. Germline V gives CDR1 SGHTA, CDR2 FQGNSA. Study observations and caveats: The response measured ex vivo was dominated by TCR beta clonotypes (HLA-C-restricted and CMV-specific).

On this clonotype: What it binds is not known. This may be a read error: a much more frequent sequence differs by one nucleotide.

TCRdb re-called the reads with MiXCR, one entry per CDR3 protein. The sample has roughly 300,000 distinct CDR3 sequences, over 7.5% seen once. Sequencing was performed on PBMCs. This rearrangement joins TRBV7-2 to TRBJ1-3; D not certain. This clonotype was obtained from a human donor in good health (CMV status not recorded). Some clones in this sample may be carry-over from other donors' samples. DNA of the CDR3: TGTGCCAGCAGCTTAGCGATAGCTCGCTCTGGAAACACCATATATTTT. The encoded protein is CASSLAIARSGNTIYF.